This T cell receptor (beta chain) stems from a study of spatial heterogeneity in lung cancer. Study-wide context: Within tumor regions, the number of TCR transcripts tracked closely with a T cell module score obtained from matched bulk RNA-seq.

After removal of 4 bases from V and 3 bases from J, the junction contained 8 bases not matched to a gene. The CDR3 consists of 16 residues. Germline V gene sequence: CDR1 LGHDT, CDR2 YNNKEL (reference sequence). Study outcomes and limitations: Expanded TCRs that were ubiquitous or regional had counts tracking ubiquitous and regional nonsynonymous mutations, respectively. The number of expanded tumor alpha and beta chains correlated with mutation number.

TCRdb ran MiXCR on the 5' RACE reads and lists one entry per CDR3 protein. Of some 6,700 distinct CDR3 sequences listed, around 15% are singletons. Time point of the sample: sample taken at primary tumor resection. A total of approximately 70 untreated early-stage non-small cell lung cancer patients served as donors. Tumor, nontumor lung or frozen PBMC supplied whole RNA, sequenced without sorting. By frequency in the sample, this clonotype is medium-sized (0.01 to 0.1%). The antigen remains unidentified. The library was designed around alpha chains, so this beta chain is a stray read whose abundance carries little weight.

The clonotype comes from a male donor with early-stage non-small cell lung cancer. The input for sequencing was lung tumor tissue, taken at surgery. The chain combines TRBV3-1 with TRBJ2-1; TRBD1 agrees at 8 bases. CDR3 sequence reads: CASSPHGTGNYNEQFF. CDR3 DNA sequence: TGTGCCAGCAGCCCCCACGGGACAGGAAACTACAATGAGCAGTTCTTC.